The entry below gives a single T cell receptor beta chain sequence along with its context. Its matching antigen is unknown. This entry comes from a study of shared clonotypes between healthy human individuals. Each sorted subset replicate got 200 ng genomic DNA, 30,000 or so genomes. TCRdb keeps only in-frame clones here, not all; method: immunoSEQ multiplex PCR. Found here are over a million clones, approximately 98.5% of them singletons; the top ten hold over 0.3%. CDR3 length: 16 amino acids. The junction had 10 bases not matched to a gene; V was cut back by 5 bases and J by 1 base. Per germline, CDR1 MNHEY and CDR2 SMNVEV (reference sequence). The study's findings and limits: Only blood was sampled, and tissue TCR repertoires likely differ from blood ones.

The clonotype was recovered from a man aged 25-45 years in good health. Sequencing used naive CD4+ T cells sorted from blood. The subset: CD45RA+ positively selected. The chain has TRBV27 and TRBJ2-5; 7 bases line up with TRBD2. The DNA of the CDR3 is TGTGCCAGCAGTGCCCCTCGGGGAGGGCGCCAAGAGACCCAGTACTTC. Encoded protein: CASSAPRGGRQETQYF.